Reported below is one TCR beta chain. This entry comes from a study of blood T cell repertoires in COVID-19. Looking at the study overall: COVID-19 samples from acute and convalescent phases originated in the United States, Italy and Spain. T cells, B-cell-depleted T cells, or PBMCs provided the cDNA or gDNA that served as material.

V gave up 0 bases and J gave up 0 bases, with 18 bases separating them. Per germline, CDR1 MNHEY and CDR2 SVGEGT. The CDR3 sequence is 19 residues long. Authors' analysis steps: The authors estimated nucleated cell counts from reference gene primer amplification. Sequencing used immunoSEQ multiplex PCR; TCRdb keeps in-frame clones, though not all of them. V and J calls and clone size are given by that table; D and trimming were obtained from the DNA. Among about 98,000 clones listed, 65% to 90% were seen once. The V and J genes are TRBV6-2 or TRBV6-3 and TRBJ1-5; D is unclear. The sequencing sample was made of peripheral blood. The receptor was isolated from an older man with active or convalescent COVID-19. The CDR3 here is CASSYSPREVDYSNQPQHF. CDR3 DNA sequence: TGTGCCAGCAGTTACTCCCCCCGTGAAGTGGACTATAGCAATCAGCCCCAGCATTTT.